A few counts support the clone carrying this T cell receptor beta chain. Its antigen is currently unknown. CDR1 and CDR2 from the germline V gene are SGDLS and YYNGEE. The CDR3 spans 16 residues. V gave up 1 base and J gave up 3 bases; unmatched junction bases: 3. These data belong to a study of T-cell reconstitution after alpha-beta-depleted transplantation in children. Study-level findings and limits: Where alpha-beta T cells came from about two months after transplant was reportedly several hundred expanded graft clones. Some patients owed their high day-60 TCRbeta diversity to surviving recipient T cells and thymic progenitors. Fresh T-cell production supplied most of the T-cell counts and diversity seen one year after transplant.

The TCRbeta library was prepared with unique molecular identifiers. TCRdb reanalysed the PCR reads using MiXCR and keeps one entry per CDR3 protein. The sample yields roughly 340,000 distinct CDR3 sequences, 15% to 20% seen once. This specimen consisted of PBMCs, mostly from graft donor cells, obtained 360 days after TCRalphabeta/CD19-depleted stem cell transplant. This chain uses TRBV9 with TRBJ2-2; 10 bases are shared with TRBD2. This TCR derives from a male patient aged 2 to 9 who had a stem cell transplant for acute lymphoblastic leukemia, so the T cells may come from the graft donor. The CDR3 sequence is CASSVKREGDTGELFF. CDR3 sequence (DNA): TGTGCCAGCAGCGTAAAGCGGGAGGGGGACACCGGGGAGCTGTTTTTT.